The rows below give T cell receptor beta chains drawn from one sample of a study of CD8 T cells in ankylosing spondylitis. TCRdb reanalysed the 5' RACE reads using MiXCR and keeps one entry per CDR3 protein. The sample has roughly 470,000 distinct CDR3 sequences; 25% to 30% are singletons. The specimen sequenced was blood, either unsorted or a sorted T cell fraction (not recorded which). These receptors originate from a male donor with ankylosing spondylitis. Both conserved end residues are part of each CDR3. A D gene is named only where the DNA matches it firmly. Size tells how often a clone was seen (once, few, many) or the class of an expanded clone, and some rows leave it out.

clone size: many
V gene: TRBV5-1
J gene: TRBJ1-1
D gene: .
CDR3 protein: CASSSQGSGTEAFF
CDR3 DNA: TGCGCCAGCAGCTCACAGGGATCTGGCACTGAAGCTTTCTTT

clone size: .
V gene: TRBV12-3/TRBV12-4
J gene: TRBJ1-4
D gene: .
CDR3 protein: CASSTGGGEKLFF
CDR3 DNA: TGTGCCAGCAGTACCGGGGGGGGTGAAAAACTGTTTTTT

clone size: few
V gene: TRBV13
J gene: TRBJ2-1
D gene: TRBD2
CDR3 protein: CASRRREGRSYNEQFF
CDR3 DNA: TGTGCCAGCAGACGCCGGGAGGGGAGGTCCTACAATGAGCAGTTCTTC

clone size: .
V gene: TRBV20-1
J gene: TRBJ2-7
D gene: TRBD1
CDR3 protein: CSARVFDRGKGEQYF
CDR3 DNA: TGCAGTGCTAGAGTTTTTGACAGGGGAAAAGGCGAGCAGTACTTC

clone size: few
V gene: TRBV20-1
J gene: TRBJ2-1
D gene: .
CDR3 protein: CSATLGGNSYNEQFF
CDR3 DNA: TGCAGTGCCACGTTAGGCGGGAACTCCTACAATGAGCAGTTCTTC

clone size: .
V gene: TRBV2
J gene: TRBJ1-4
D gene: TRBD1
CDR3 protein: CASTRRDRGEKLFF
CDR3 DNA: TGTGCCAGCACCAGGAGGGACAGGGGCGAAAAACTGTTTTTT

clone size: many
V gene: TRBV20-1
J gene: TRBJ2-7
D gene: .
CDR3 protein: CSVPGSGAYEQYF
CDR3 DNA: TGCAGTGTTCCGGGCTCTGGGGCCTACGAGCAGTACTTC

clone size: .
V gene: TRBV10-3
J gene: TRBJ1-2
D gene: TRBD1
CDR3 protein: CAISAPQGFYGYTF
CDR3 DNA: TGTGCCATCAGTGCGCCACAGGGGTTCTATGGCTACACCTTC

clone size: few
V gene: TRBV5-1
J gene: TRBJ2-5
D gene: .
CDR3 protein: CASSLDTGYRETQYF
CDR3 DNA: TGCGCCAGCAGCTTGGATACAGGGTATCGGGAGACCCAGTACTTC

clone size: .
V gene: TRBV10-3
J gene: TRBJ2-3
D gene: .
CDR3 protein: CATFSDTQYF
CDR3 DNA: TGTGCCACCTTCTCAGATACGCAGTATTTT

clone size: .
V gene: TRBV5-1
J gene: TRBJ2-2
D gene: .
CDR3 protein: CASNPHGGNTGELFF
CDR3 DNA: TGCGCCAGCAACCCCCATGGGGGAAACACCGGGGAGCTGTTTTTT

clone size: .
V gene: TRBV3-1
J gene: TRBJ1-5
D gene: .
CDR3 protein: CASSQGPGQPQHF
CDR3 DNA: TGTGCCAGCAGCCAAGGTCCGGGGCAGCCCCAGCATTTT

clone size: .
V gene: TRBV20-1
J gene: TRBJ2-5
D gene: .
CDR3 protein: CSASRAGTQYF
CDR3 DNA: TGCAGTGCTTCCCGTGCGGGGACCCAGTACTTC

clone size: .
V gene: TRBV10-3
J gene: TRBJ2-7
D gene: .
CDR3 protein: CAISEGDLSSYEQYF
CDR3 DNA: TGTGCCATCAGTGAGGGGGACTTGTCTTCCTACGAGCAGTACTTC

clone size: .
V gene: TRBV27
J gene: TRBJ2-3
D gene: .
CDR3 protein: CASSLRGASLSTDTQYF
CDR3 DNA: TGTGCCAGCAGTTTAAGGGGGGCGAGTCTTAGCACAGATACGCAGTATTTT

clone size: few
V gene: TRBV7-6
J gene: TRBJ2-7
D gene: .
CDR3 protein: CASSLDSIYEQYF
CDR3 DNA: TGTGCCAGCAGCCTGGACTCTATCTACGAGCAGTACTTC

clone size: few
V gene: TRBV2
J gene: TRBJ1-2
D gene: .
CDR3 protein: CASSLRQDLGYTF
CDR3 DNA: TGTGCCAGCAGTTTAAGGCAGGATTTAGGCTACACCTTC

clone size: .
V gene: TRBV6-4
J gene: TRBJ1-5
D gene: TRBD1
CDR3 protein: CASSEQGTGGQPQHF
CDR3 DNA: TGTGCCAGCAGTGAACAGGGAACAGGGGGTCAGCCCCAGCATTTT

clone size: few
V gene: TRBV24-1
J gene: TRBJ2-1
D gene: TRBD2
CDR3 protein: CATGAGGLSNEQFF
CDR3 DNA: TGTGCCACAGGGGCGGGGGGCTTGAGTAATGAGCAGTTCTTC

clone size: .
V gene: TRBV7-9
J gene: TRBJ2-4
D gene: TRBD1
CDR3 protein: CASSSPGTGENIQYF
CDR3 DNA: TGTGCCAGCAGCTCTCCCGGGACAGGGGAAAACATTCAGTACTTC

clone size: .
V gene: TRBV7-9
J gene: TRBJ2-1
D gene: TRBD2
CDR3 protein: CASSSGTSGMNEQFF
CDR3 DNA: TGTGCCAGCAGTTCAGGGACTAGCGGGATGAATGAGCAGTTCTTC

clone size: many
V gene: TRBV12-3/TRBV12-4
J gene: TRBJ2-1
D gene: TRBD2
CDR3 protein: CASSLAGGLWNEQFF
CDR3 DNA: TGTGCCAGCAGCCTAGCGGGAGGGCTATGGAATGAGCAGTTCTTC

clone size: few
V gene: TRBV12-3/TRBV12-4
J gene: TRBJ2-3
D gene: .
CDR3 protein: CASSPWGDVDTQYF
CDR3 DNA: TGTGCCAGCAGTCCTTGGGGGGACGTAGATACGCAGTATTTT

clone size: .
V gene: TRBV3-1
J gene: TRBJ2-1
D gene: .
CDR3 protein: CASSGDREQFF
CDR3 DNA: TGTGCCAGCAGCGGGGATAGGGAGCAGTTCTTC

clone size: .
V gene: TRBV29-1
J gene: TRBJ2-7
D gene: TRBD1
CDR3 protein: CSFLGQDNYEQYF
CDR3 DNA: TGCAGCTTTCTGGGACAGGACAACTACGAGCAGTACTTC

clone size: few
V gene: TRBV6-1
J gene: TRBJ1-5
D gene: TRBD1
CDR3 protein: CASSEIATGGRQPQHF
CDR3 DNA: TGTGCCAGCAGTGAAATAGCGACAGGGGGGCGGCAGCCCCAGCATTTT

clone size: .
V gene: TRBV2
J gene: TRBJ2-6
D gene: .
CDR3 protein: CASSPRGSFSGANVLTF
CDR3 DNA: TGTGCCAGCAGCCCCAGGGGCTCTTTCTCTGGGGCCAACGTCCTGACTTTC

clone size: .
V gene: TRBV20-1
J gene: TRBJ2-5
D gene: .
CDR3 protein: CSARAGLEGETQYF
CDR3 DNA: TGCAGTGCTAGGGCGGGTCTCGAAGGAGAGACCCAGTACTTC

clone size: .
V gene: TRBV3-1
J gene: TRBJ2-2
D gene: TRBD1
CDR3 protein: CASSTRQGTGELFF
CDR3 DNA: TGTGCCAGCAGCACCCGACAGGGTACCGGGGAGCTGTTTTTT

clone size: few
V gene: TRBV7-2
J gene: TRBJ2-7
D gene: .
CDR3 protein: CASSFAHFHRAFSYEQYF
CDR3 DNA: TGTGCCAGCAGCTTCGCCCATTTCCACCGGGCGTTTTCCTACGAGCAGTACTTC

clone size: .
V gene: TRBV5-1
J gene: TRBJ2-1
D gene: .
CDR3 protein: CASSRGLTNNEQFF
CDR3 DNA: TGCGCCAGCAGCCGTGGCCTAACAAACAATGAGCAGTTCTTC

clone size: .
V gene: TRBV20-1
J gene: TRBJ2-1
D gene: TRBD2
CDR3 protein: CSARDYSYNEQFF
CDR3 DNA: TGCAGTGCTCGGGACTATTCCTACAATGAGCAGTTCTTC

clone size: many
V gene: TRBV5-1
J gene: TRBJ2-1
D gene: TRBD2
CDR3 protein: CASSLARLAGAHNEQFF
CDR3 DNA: TGCGCCAGCAGCTTGGCCAGACTAGCGGGAGCCCACAATGAGCAGTTCTTC

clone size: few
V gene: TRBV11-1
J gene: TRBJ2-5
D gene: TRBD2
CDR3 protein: CASSNPRGIGGSGETQYF
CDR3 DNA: TGTGCCAGCAGCAACCCCCGAGGGATTGGCGGGAGCGGTGAGACCCAGTACTTC

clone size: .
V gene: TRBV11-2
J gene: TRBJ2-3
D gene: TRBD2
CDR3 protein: CASSYPGTISTDTQYF
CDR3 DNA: TGTGCCAGCAGCTACCCCGGGACTATCAGCACAGATACGCAGTATTTT

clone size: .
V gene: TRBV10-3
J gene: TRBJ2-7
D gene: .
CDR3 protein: CAISEGGLEQYF
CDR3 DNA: TGTGCCATCAGTGAAGGGGGGCTCGAGCAGTACTTC

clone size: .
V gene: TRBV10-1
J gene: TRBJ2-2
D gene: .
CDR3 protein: CASSDRDGELFF
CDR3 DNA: TGCGCCAGCAGTGATCGGGACGGGGAGCTGTTTTTT

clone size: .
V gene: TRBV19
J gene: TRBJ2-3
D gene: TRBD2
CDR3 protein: CATRLAGLTSSDTQYF
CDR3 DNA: TGTGCCACTAGACTAGCGGGATTAACCTCTTCAGATACGCAGTATTTT

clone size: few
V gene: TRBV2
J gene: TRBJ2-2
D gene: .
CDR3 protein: CASRVDGNTGELFF
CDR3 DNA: TGTGCCAGCAGAGTGGACGGGAACACCGGGGAGCTGTTTTTT

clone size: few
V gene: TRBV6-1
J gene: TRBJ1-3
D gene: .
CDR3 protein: CASRGVISGNTIYF
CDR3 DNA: TGTGCCAGCCGCGGTGTTATCTCTGGAAACACCATATATTTT

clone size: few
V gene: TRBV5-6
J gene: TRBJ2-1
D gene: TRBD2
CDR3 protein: CASSPLAGVSDEQFF
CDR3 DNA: TGTGCCAGCAGCCCTCTAGCGGGAGTTTCCGATGAGCAGTTCTTC

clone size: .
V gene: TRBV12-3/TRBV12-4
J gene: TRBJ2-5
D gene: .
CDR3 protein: CASSLMGGLVETQYF
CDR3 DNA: TGTGCCAGCAGTTTAATGGGGGGCCTTGTGGAGACCCAGTACTTC

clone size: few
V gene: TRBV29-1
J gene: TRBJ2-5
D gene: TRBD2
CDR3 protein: CSVAPGSGRETQYF
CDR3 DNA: TGCAGCGTGGCTCCGGGTAGCGGGAGAGAGACCCAGTACTTC

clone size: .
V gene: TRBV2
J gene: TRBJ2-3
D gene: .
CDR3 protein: CASSELADTQYF
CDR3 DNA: TGTGCCAGCAGTGAATTGGCAGATACGCAGTATTTT

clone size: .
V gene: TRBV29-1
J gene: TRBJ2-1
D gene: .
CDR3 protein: CSVHTSLSGEQFF
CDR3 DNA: TGCAGCGTCCATACTAGCCTCTCAGGGGAGCAGTTCTTC

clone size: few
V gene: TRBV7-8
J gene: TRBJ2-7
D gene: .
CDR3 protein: CASSLAGTSRAYEQYF
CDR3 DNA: TGTGCCAGCAGCTTAGCCGGGACTTCGAGGGCCTACGAGCAGTACTTC

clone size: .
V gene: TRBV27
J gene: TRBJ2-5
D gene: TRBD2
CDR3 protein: CTSSFRAGQETQYF
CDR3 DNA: TGTACCAGCAGTTTTCGAGCGGGACAAGAGACCCAGTACTTC

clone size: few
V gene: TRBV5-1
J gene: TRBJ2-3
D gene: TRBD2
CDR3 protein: CASSLEVAGGLDTQYF
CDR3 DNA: TGCGCCAGCAGCTTGGAGGTAGCGGGAGGTCTAGATACGCAGTATTTT

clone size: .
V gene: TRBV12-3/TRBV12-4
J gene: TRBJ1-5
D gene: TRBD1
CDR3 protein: CASHRGLSGSQHF
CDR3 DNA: TGTGCCAGCCACAGGGGGCTGAGTGGGTCCCAGCATTTT

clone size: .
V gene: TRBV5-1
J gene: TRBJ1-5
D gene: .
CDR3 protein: CASSLGGNPDQPQHF
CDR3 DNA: TGCGCCAGCAGCTTGGGCGGGAATCCCGATCAGCCCCAGCATTTT

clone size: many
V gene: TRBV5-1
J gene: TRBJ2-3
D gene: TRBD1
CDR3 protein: CASSLSGPGQFGTQYF
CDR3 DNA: TGCGCCAGCAGCTTGTCGGGCCCGGGACAGTTCGGTACGCAGTATTTT

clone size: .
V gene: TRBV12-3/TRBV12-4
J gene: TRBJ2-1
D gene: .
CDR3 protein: CASSFDWEWGEQFF
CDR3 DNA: TGTGCCAGCAGTTTCGACTGGGAGTGGGGTGAGCAGTTCTTC